This entry concerns a single T cell receptor (beta chain). What it recognizes is unknown. Treatment meaning: roughly nine-day PBMC culture with coronavirus spike peptide pools or control peptides (ViraFEST assay). Half the medium was exchanged for fresh IL-2 medium on days 3 and 7. This sample stems from a study of vaccination and CD4 T cells after COVID-19. Study summary: Each person enrolled got two BNT162b2 or mRNA-1273 vaccine doses.

Researchers used the Oncomine TCR Beta short-read assay to sequence DNA from cultured CD4+ T cells. CD4+ T cells were cultured, and genomic DNA was extracted from them. Using its own MiXCR run on the PCR reads, TCRdb lists one record per CDR3 protein. The table shows just over 15,000 distinct CDR3 sequences, with approximately 42% occurring only once. CDR3 size: 16 residues. Germline CDR1 SGHTS, CDR2 YDEGEE. Trimming took 3 bases from V and 0 from J; bases not matched to a gene: 8. The receptor was derived from a human donor with COVID-19. This chain connects TRBV5-8 to TRBJ2-7, with TRBD1 identical over 8 bases. The sequenced sample was cultured CD4+ T cells from blood. CDR3 coding DNA: TGTGCCAGCAGCTCCAGGACAGGGTCGAGCTCCTACGAGCAGTACTTC. It yields the protein CASSSRTGSSSYEQYF.